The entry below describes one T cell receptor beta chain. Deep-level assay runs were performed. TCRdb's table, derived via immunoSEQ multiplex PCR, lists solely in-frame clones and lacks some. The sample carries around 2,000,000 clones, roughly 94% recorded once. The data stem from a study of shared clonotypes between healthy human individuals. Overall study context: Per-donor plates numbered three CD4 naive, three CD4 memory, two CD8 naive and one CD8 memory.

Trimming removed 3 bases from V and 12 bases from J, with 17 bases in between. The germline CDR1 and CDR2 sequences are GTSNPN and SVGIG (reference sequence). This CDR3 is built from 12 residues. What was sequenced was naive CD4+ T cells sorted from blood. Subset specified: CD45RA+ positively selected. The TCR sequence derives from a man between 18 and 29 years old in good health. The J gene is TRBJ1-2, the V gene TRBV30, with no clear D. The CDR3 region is CAWSPGRAVNTF. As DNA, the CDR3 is TGTGCCTGGAGCCCCGGGCGGGCAGTCAACACCTTC.